The 24 T cell receptor beta chains below all came from one sample that was sequenced in a study of blood T cell repertoires in COVID-19. Profiling relied on immunoSEQ multiplex PCR, and the TCRdb table lists in-frame clones only, not all of them. The profile covers around 140,000 clones, with less than 80% appearing a single time and approximately 5% taken by the ten largest. Sequenced input: peripheral blood. The receptors were gathered from a woman at least 80 years old with active or convalescent COVID-19.

The genes are TRBV6-2 or TRBV6-3 and TRBJ2-7, with D maybe TRBD2 (7 bases). Trimming removed 5 bases at V and 4 bases at J, with 15 bases between. Germline V gives CDR1 MNHEY, CDR2 SVGEGT. This CDR3 contains 14 residues. The CDR3, as DNA: TGTGCCAGCAGTGAGGGGGGGGCCCGGTACGAGCAGTACTTC. Its protein product is CASSEGGARYEQYF.

This clone has a handful of counts. This chain links TRBV30 with TRBJ1-1; a possible D gene is TRBD1 (5 bases). The CDR3 loop spans 14 amino acids. Trimming removed 5 bases at V and 2 bases at J, with 15 bases between. Germline CDR1 is GTSNPN and CDR2 is SVGIG (reference sequence). CDR3 nucleotides: TGTGCCTGGGAACGGGCGGGGGGTAACACTGAAGCTTTCTTT. Translating it yields CAWERAGGNTEAFF.

The rearrangement links TRBV6-5 to TRBJ2-7; possible D gene TRBD1, 6 bases. Between the trimmed V and J ends, which lost 4 bases and 5 bases, there was a span of 15 bases. There are 14 residues in the CDR3. Germline values: CDR1 MNHEY, CDR2 SVGAGI. The CDR3 DNA reads as TGTGCCAGCAGTTTCCGGGACATCCTAAACGAGCAGTACTTC. Translated: CASSFRDILNEQYF.

The gene calls are TRBV5-4 and TRBJ2-7; 7 bases fit TRBD2. The CDR3 contains 14 residues. Germline values: CDR1 SGHNT, CDR2 YYREEE (reference sequence). J lost 8 bases, V lost 2 bases, and 10 bases had no gene match. CDR3 amino acids: CASSFRGSPTKQYF. The CDR3 coding sequence is TGTGCCAGCAGCTTCCGCGGGAGCCCTACCAAGCAGTACTTC.

This sequence joins TRBV30 and TRBJ2-1; 9 bases are a match to TRBD2. The germline CDR1 and CDR2 sequences are GTSNPN and SVGIG (reference sequence). This CDR3 region has 15 residues. V gave up 0 bases and J gave up 7 bases; unmatched junction bases: 7. In DNA form, the CDR3 reads TGTGCCTGGAGTGTTGGTCTAGCGGGGAATAATGAGCAGTTCTTC. Its protein is CAWSVGLAGNNEQFF.

The gene calls are TRBV18 and TRBJ1-2; 8 bases align to TRBD1. V gave up 1 base and J gave up 9 bases; unmatched junction bases: 7. Germline values: CDR1 KGHSH, CDR2 LQKENI. CDR3 size: 14 residues. The CDR3, as DNA: TGTGCCAGCTCACCACGAGGACAGGGTGAGAGCTACACCTTC. It yields the protein CASSPRGQGESYTF. The complete variable domain, with remaining parts taken from reference TRBV18 and TRBJ1-2, reads NAGVMQNPRHLVRRRGQEARLRCSPMKGHSHVYWYRQLPEEGLKFMVYLQKENIIDESGMPKERFSAEFPKEGPSILRIQQVVRGDSAAYFCASSPRGQGESYTFGSGTRLTVV.

This rearrangement joins TRBV5-1 to TRBJ1-1, with 8 nucleotides matching TRBD1. Germline V lookup: CDR1 SGHRS, CDR2 YFSETQ. This CDR3 spans 15 amino acids. V shed 1 base and J 4 bases; nucleotides not matched to a gene: 6. CDR3 residues: CASSLIGQGTTEAFF. As DNA, the CDR3 is TGCGCCAGCAGCTTGATAGGACAGGGAACCACTGAAGCTTTCTTT. The variable domain in full, with the rest retrieved from reference TRBV5-1 and TRBJ1-1, is KAGVTQTPRYLIKTRGQQVTLSCSPISGHRSVSWYQQTPGQGLQFLFEYFSETQRNKGNFPGRFSGRQFSNSRSEMNVSTLELGDSALYLCASSLIGQGTTEAFFGQGTRLTVV.

This clone occurred a few times. The rearrangement joins TRBV5-6 to TRBJ1-2; 9 bases agree with TRBD1. In germline, CDR1 is SGHDT, CDR2 YYEEEE. The CDR3 contains 14 residues. Trimming took 3 bases from V and 1 from J; bases not matched to a gene: 1. CDR3 coding DNA: TGTGCCAGCAGCTGGACAGGGGATAACTATGGCTACACCTTC. Translated: CASSWTGDNYGYTF. Using reference TRBV5-6 and TRBJ1-2 for the parts outside the CDR3, the full variable domain is DAGVTQSPTHLIKTRGQQVTLRCSPKSGHDTVSWYQQALGQGPQFIFQYYEEEERQRGNFPDRFSGHQFPNYSSELNVNALLLGDSALYLCASSWTGDNYGYTFGSGTRLTVV.

This chain connects TRBV19 to TRBJ1-2; tentative D call: TRBD1 (6 bases). V dropped 4 bases and J dropped 1 base, with 13 bases sitting between them. The length of the CDR3 is 15 residues. Germline V CDR1 and CDR2: LNHDA, SQIVND (reference sequence). The chain's CDR3 is CASSTAGASNYGYTF. CDR3 nucleotides: TGTGCCAGTAGTACCGCGGGGGCCAGTAACTATGGCTACACCTTC.

The genes are TRBV18 and TRBJ1-1; 9 positions agree with TRBD1. V lost 4 bases to trimming and J lost 4 bases; unmatched junction nucleotides: 10. The CDR3 totals 16 residues. The germline CDR1 and CDR2 sequences are KGHSH and LQKENI. CDR3 protein: CASSLLSGQGFTEAFF. The CDR3 DNA reads as TGTGCCAGCTCACTTTTATCGGGACAGGGTTTCACTGAAGCTTTCTTT.

The chain carries TRBV12-5 and TRBJ2-6, with D uncertain. CDR1 is LGHNT and CDR2 is FRNRAP in the germline V gene. The CDR3 sequence is 17 residues long. V lost 1 base to trimming and J lost 4 bases, with 14 bases between them. The CDR3 DNA is TGTGCTAGTGGTTTGGGTAAAGGAACGCGGGGGGCCAACGTCCTGACTTTC. It translates to CASGLGKGTRGANVLTF.

The genes are TRBV15 and TRBJ1-1; D gene unclear. V dropped 8 bases and J dropped 4 bases, with 17 bases sitting between them. Germline V CDR1 and CDR2: LNHNV, YYDKDF (reference sequence). CDR3 length equals 14 residues. The CDR3 region is CATVAGSWATEAFF. The CDR3 DNA reads as TGTGCCACCGTGGCCGGGAGTTGGGCCACTGAAGCTTTCTTT.

The chain recombines TRBV5-1 with TRBJ1-2, with TRBD1 matching over 9 bases. The junction had 10 bases not matched to a gene; V was cut back by 4 bases and J by 3 bases. Germline V gives CDR1 SGHRS, CDR2 YFSETQ. This CDR3 region has 16 residues. The CDR3: CASSRTGQGRDYGYTF. CDR3 nucleotide sequence: TGCGCCAGCAGCCGCACCGGACAGGGGAGGGACTATGGCTACACCTTC. The full variable domain, rest sourced from reference TRBV5-1 and TRBJ1-2, is KAGVTQTPRYLIKTRGQQVTLSCSPISGHRSVSWYQQTPGQGLQFLFEYFSETQRNKGNFPGRFSGRQFSNSRSEMNVSTLELGDSALYLCASSRTGQGRDYGYTFGSGTRLTVV.

The chain is built from TRBV12-3 or TRBV12-4 and TRBJ1-4, with a tentative D call TRBD1 (6 bases). The CDR3 has 13 residues. Trimming left V 6 bases short and J 4 bases short, with 9 bases between. Here the CDR3 DNA reads TGTGCCAGCAGAGAAGGGGGTAATGAAAAACTGTTTTTT. Translation: CASREGGNEKLFF.

The chain carries TRBV6-2 or TRBV6-3 and TRBJ2-3; 7 nucleotides match TRBD1. Unmatched junction bases numbered 15, after V lost 4 bases and J lost 2 bases. The CDR3 has 18 residues. Looked up from germline, CDR1 is MNHEY and CDR2 is SVGEGT. CDR3 region: CASSSPRTGWTNTDTQYF. The CDR3 DNA follows: TGTGCCAGCAGTTCCCCTCGGACAGGATGGACAAACACAGATACGCAGTATTTT.

The V and J genes are TRBV19 and TRBJ2-3; maybe TRBD2 (5 bases). V lost 2 bases, J lost 3 bases, and 6 bases lay in between. CDR1 LNHDA and CDR2 SQIVND come from the germline V gene (reference sequence). The CDR3 has 13 residues. The DNA for the CDR3 is TGTGCCAGTAGTATATCGGGGACAGATACGCAGTATTTT. Encoded protein: CASSISGTDTQYF. Using reference TRBV19 and TRBJ2-3 for the parts outside the CDR3, the full variable domain is DGGITQSPKYLFRKEGQNVTLSCEQNLNHDAMYWYRQDPGQGLRLIYYSQIVNDFQKGDIAEGYSVSREKKESFPLTVTSAQKNPTAFYLCASSISGTDTQYFGPGTRLTVL.

The CDR3 region is CASGTTPPGNTIYF. For the CDR3, the DNA is TGTGCCAGCGGGACAACCCCGCCTGGAAACACCATATATTTT. The J gene is TRBJ1-3, the V gene TRBV28, with D tentatively TRBD1 (6 bases). The CDR3 consists of 14 residues. Germline-derived CDR1 and CDR2 are MDHEN and SYDVKM. V lost 8 bases to trimming and J lost 2 bases, with 13 bases between them. Drawing the rest from reference TRBV28 and TRBJ1-3, the complete variable domain is DVKVTQSSRYLVKRTGEKVFLECVQDMDHENMFWYRQDPGLGLRLIYFSYDVKMKEKGDIPEGYSVSREKKERFSLILESASTNQTSMYLCASGTTPPGNTIYFGEGSWLTVV.

This clone was seen only a few times. CDR3 residues: CASSQTRTSNTEAFF. CDR3 nucleotides: TGTGCCAGCAGCCAGACTCGGACATCCAACACTGAAGCTTTCTTT. J is TRBJ1-1 and V is TRBV3-1 (or the pseudogene TRBV3-2), with D tentatively TRBD1 (5 bases). Trimming removed 3 bases at V and 2 bases at J, with 13 bases between. Germline CDR1 and CDR2: LGHDT and YNNKEL (reference sequence). The CDR3 loop spans 15 amino acids.

This chain links TRBV12-3 or TRBV12-4 with TRBJ2-1; tentative D call: TRBD2 (5 bases). This CDR3 spans 13 amino acids. V gave up 11 bases and J gave up 0 bases, with 11 bases separating them. The CDR3 nucleotides are TGTGCCTCTACGGGGAGCTCCTACAATGAGCAGTTCTTC. Translating gives CASTGSSYNEQFF.

The rearrangement links TRBV11-2 to TRBJ2-2, with D unresolved. Germline V gene data show CDR1 as SGHAT and CDR2 as FQNNGV. The CDR3 is made up of 14 amino acids. Trimming removed 0 bases at V and 6 bases at J, with 8 bases between. Here the CDR3 reads CASSLDVLSGELFF. The CDR3 DNA sequence: TGTGCCAGCAGCTTAGATGTATTATCCGGGGAGCTGTTTTTT.

This rearrangement joins TRBV11-2 to TRBJ2-3, with 8 bases matching TRBD2. The CDR3 contains 16 residues. The V and J ends lost 2 bases and 1 base, in that order; junction bases with no gene match: 5. Per germline, CDR1 SGHAT and CDR2 FQNNGV. Here the CDR3 reads CASSLLNGGGTDTQYF. Written as DNA, the CDR3 is TGTGCCAGCAGCTTATTAAACGGGGGGGGCACAGATACGCAGTATTTT.

This sequence joins TRBV27 and TRBJ1-2; TRBD1 matches 8 bases. Losses at the gene ends were 2 bases for V and 8 bases for J; bases not matched to a gene: 10. Germline V gene sequence: CDR1 MNHEY, CDR2 SMNVEV (reference sequence). CDR3 length equals 15 residues. In DNA form, the CDR3 reads TGTGCCAGCAGTTTAAACGCAGGGGGCGCTCAGGGCTACACCTTC. It yields the protein CASSLNAGGAQGYTF.

The genes are TRBV6-5 and TRBJ2-5, with 8 bases matching TRBD1. From germline, CDR1 is MNHEY and CDR2 SVGAGI. The CDR3 is made up of 15 amino acids. The V and J ends lost 7 bases and 4 bases, in that order; junction bases with no gene match: 11. Written as DNA, the CDR3 is TGTGCCAGCACCGGACAGGGTGGCCTTAGAGAGACCCAGTACTTC. As protein: CASTGQGGLRETQYF.

Only one count was recorded for this clone. The rearrangement links TRBV13 to TRBJ2-2, with D unresolved. Trimming took 3 bases from V and 5 from J, leaving 10 bases between them. This CDR3 is built from 14 residues. Germline assignment: CDR1 PRHDT and CDR2 FYEKMQ (reference sequence). This CDR3 is CASSFNKITGELFF. CDR3 nucleotide sequence: TGTGCCAGCAGCTTTAATAAAATTACCGGGGAGCTGTTTTTT.